These 24 T cell receptor beta chains were sequenced from one sample in a study of identical twins. Via MiXCR, TCRdb re-called the 5' RACE reads, giving one row per CDR3 protein. The data show a few hundred thousand distinct CDR3 sequences, about 9% seen once. These same records also appear under a second study, on yellow fever vaccine responses in identical twins.

Sequenced: CD8+ T cells sorted from blood. The receptors derive from a woman younger than 35 in good health.

This rearrangement joins TRBV9 to TRBJ2-3, with D perhaps given as TRBD1 or TRBD2 (5 bases each). The V end was cut by 4 bases, the J end by 1 base, with 16 bases between. The germline V gene encodes CDR1 SGDLS and CDR2 YYNGEE. CDR3 length: 16 residues. The DNA of the CDR3 is TGTGCCAGCAGCCCCAGTCACAGGCGGGGCACAGATACGCAGTATTTT. This translates into CASSPSHRRGTDTQYF.

The J gene is TRBJ1-1, the V gene TRBV29-1; TRBD1 matches 11 bases. The germline CDR1 and CDR2 sequences are SQVTM and ANQGSEA. V shed 7 bases and J 5 bases; nucleotides not matched to a gene: 3. The CDR3 length is 12 residues. The CDR3 DNA is TGCAGCGCCGGGACAGGGGGAACTGAAGCTTTCTTT. Amino acids: CSAGTGGTEAFF.

This clonotype was counted a few times. The V and J genes are TRBV29-1 and TRBJ1-5; no clear D. Germline V gene data show CDR1 as SQVTM and CDR2 as ANQGSEA. Trimming pared 4 bases from V and 3 bases from J, leaving 13 bases between. This CDR3 is 14 amino acids long. CDR3 amino acids: CSVGLGGDNQPQHF. The CDR3 region has the DNA TGCAGCGTTGGACTCGGTGGGGACAATCAGCCCCAGCATTTT.

This sequence joins TRBV9 and TRBJ2-3, with D hard to call. The CDR3 is made up of 13 amino acids. Trimming removed 4 bases from V and 0 bases from J, with 6 bases in between. Germline CDR1 SGDLS, CDR2 YYNGEE. CDR3 in amino acids: CASSPQSTDTQYF. Written as DNA, the CDR3 is TGTGCCAGCAGCCCCCAGAGCACAGATACGCAGTATTTT.

This clonotype was counted many times. The chain carries TRBV12-3 or TRBV12-4 and TRBJ1-5; D gene ambiguous. The CDR3 consists of 14 residues. The germline V and J ends were trimmed by 7 bases and 2 bases, with 12 bases remaining between them. The CDR3 region has the DNA TGTGCCAGCACTCCGGGGTGGGGCAATCAGCCCCAGCATTTT. This gives the protein CASTPGWGNQPQHF.

This clonotype came up many times. The chain combines TRBV4-2 with TRBJ2-5; TRBD2 aligns across 10 bases. The CDR3 has 18 amino acids. J was trimmed by 1 base and V by 0 bases; bases with no gene match: 8. Germline loops: CDR1 LGHNA, CDR2 YNFKEQ. CDR3 nucleotide sequence: TGTGCCAGCAGCCAAGAAGGATCCCCTAGCGGGGGCCAAGAGACCCAGTACTTC. Amino acid sequence: CASSQEGSPSGGQETQYF.

CDR3 residues: CATNHFRCQVQYF. CDR3 DNA sequence: TGTGCCACCAACCACTTCCGCTGTCAAGTCCAGTACTTC. This chain uses TRBV15 with TRBJ2-5, with no clear D. This CDR3 comprises 13 residues. Trimming cost V 7 bases and J 10 bases, with 19 bases left between them. Germline CDR1 and CDR2: LNHNV and YYDKDF (reference sequence).

This clonotype has at least ten counts. The gene calls are TRBV29-1 and TRBJ2-1, with a weak D call TRBD2 (5 bases). The CDR3 is made up of 14 amino acids. Deletions cut 7 bases from V and 0 bases from J, with 13 bases between. Germline V CDR1 and CDR2: SQVTM, ANQGSEA. CDR3 in amino acids: CSAEGVISYNEQFF. The DNA of the CDR3 is TGCAGCGCCGAGGGTGTTATCTCCTACAATGAGCAGTTCTTC.

This clonotype has a handful of counts. The chain uses TRBV28 and TRBJ2-3, with TRBD2 matching over 9 bases. V gave up 1 base and J gave up 3 bases; unmatched junction bases: 5. Germline CDR1 is MDHEN and CDR2 is SYDVKM. The CDR3 spans 16 residues. The CDR3 protein is CASSLSASGDTDTQYF. The CDR3 DNA follows: TGTGCCAGCAGTTTATCCGCTAGCGGGGATACAGATACGCAGTATTTT.

This clonotype showed up just a few times. CDR3 sequence reads: CASSPGGKTEAFF. The CDR3, as DNA: TGTGCCAGCAGCCCCGGGGGGAAAACTGAAGCTTTCTTT. The genes are TRBV7-9 and TRBJ1-1; TRBD1 is a possible D gene (5 bases). The germline gives CDR1 SEHNR, CDR2 FQNEAQ (reference sequence). This CDR3 has 13 residues. V was pared by 5 bases and J by 5 bases, with 12 bases between. Full variable domain (remainder filled in from reference TRBV7-9 and TRBJ1-1): DTGVSQNPRHKITKRGQNVTFRCDPISEHNRLYWYRQTLGQGPEFLTYFQNEAQLEKSRLLSDRFSAERPKGSFSTLEIQRTEQGDSAMYLCASSPGGKTEAFFGQGTRLTVV.

This clonotype has a count of ten or more. The CDR3 is CASSLIDASHEQFF. The CDR3 DNA is TGTGCCAGCAGCTTAATTGACGCAAGCCATGAGCAGTTCTTC. The V call is TRBV7-2, the J call TRBJ2-1; D gene ambiguous. Trimming took 2 bases from V and 8 from J, leaving 13 bases between them. Germline-derived CDR1 and CDR2 are SGHTA and FQGNSA. The CDR3 length is 14 residues.

This clonotype was recorded a few times. This chain joins TRBV10-2 and TRBJ2-7; 11 nucleotides match TRBD2. V shed 3 bases, J shed 2 bases, and the junction held 9 bases outside the gene matches. Germline V CDR1 and CDR2: WSHSY, SAAADI. CDR3 length: 17 amino acids. CDR3 nucleotide sequence: TGCGCCAGCAGTGATAGGGTGGCTAGCGGGGGGACCTACGAGCAGTACTTC. Translation gives CASSDRVASGGTYEQYF.

The V and J genes are TRBV4-2 and TRBJ2-2; D may be TRBD1 (6 bases). CDR1 LGHNA and CDR2 YNFKEQ come from the germline V gene. V dropped 5 bases and J dropped 4 bases, with 11 bases sitting between them. This CDR3 region has 14 residues. The CDR3 DNA sequence: TGTGCCAGCAGCTCAGGGGAAGGCACCGGGGAGCTGTTTTTT. The encoded protein is CASSSGEGTGELFF.

In its sample, this clonotype was seen many times. The CDR3 nucleotides read TGTGCCAGCAGTTCTACTGATAACTACGAGCAGTACTTC. Amino acid sequence: CASSSTDNYEQYF. The rearrangement uses TRBV6-2 or TRBV6-3 and TRBJ2-7; D not certain. The CDR3 sequence is 13 residues long. Looked up from germline, CDR1 is MNHEY and CDR2 is SVGEGT. Trimming took off 4 bases at V and 3 bases at J, with 10 bases between the two ends.

This clonotype was observed at least ten times. One end of the junction is discordant with germline, which a read error may explain. This chain uses TRBV28 with TRBJ2-6; D remains ambiguous. CDR1 is MDHEN and CDR2 is SYDVKM in the germline V gene. The CDR3 totals 12 residues. CDR3 in DNA: TGTGCCGGCAGCTCTGGGGCCAACGTCCTGACTTTC. Residues: CAGSSGANVLTF.

This chain's CDR3 is CASSRAQGADYGYTF. Here the CDR3 DNA reads TGTGCCAGCAGCCGGGCCCAGGGGGCAGACTATGGCTACACCTTC. The chain links TRBV5-6 to TRBJ1-2; 8 bases agree with TRBD1. This CDR3 is built from 15 residues. V trimming: 4 bases; J trimming: 3 bases; junction bases outside the gene matches: 8. The V gene's germline CDR1 is SGHDT and CDR2 YYEEEE.

This clonotype was observed a few times. The chain has TRBV29-1 and TRBJ1-2; D call uncertain. Germline V gene lookup returns CDR1 SQVTM and CDR2 ANQGSEA. The CDR3 contains 13 residues. V shed 6 bases and J shed 2 bases, with 13 bases lying between them. DNA for the CDR3: TGCAGCGTGCCGTCCACAGAAAACTATGGCTACACCTTC. Translated, it gives CSVPSTENYGYTF.

This clonotype turned up a few times. V usage is TRBV5-6 and J usage is TRBJ2-5; D is possibly TRBD2 (5 bases). V was clipped by 4 bases and J by 6 bases, with 16 bases between them. The CDR3 has 14 amino acids. Germline V gene lookup returns CDR1 SGHDT and CDR2 YYEEEE. The CDR3 here is CASSPRAGWQTQYF. The CDR3 DNA reads as TGTGCCAGCAGCCCCCGGGCGGGCTGGCAGACCCAGTACTTC.

This clonotype was seen many times. V gene TRBV7-8 combines with J gene TRBJ2-3, with 7 bases lining up with TRBD2. Germline V gene data show CDR1 as SGHVS and CDR2 as FQNEAQ. This CDR3 is built from 16 residues. V lost 1 base and J lost 6; bases outside the gene matches: 10. CDR3 residues: CASSLVPAGLYDTQYF. The CDR3 nucleotides are TGTGCCAGCAGCTTAGTCCCAGCGGGGCTGTATGATACGCAGTATTTT. Using reference TRBV7-8 and TRBJ2-3 for the parts outside the CDR3, the full variable domain is GAGVSQSPRYKVAKRGQDVALRCDPISGHVSLFWYQQALGQGPEFLTYFQNEAQLDKSGLPSDRFFAERPEGSVSTLKIQRTQQEDSAVYLCASSLVPAGLYDTQYFGPGTRLTVL.

This clonotype was seen at least ten times. The chain recombines TRBV4-3 with TRBJ2-7; D is undetermined. The germline V gene has CDR1 LGHNA and CDR2 YSLEER. V was cut by 0 bases and J by 0 bases, with 9 bases left in between. This CDR3 region has 15 residues. For the CDR3, the DNA is TGCGCCAGCAGCCAAGATCACGATAGCTCCTACGAGCAGTACTTC. Translated, it gives CASSQDHDSSYEQYF.

The chain links TRBV11-2 to TRBJ2-5; no reliable D call. Germline CDR1 SGHAT, CDR2 FQNNGV. Between the trimmed V and J ends, which lost 4 bases and 2 bases, there was a span of 11 bases. The CDR3 consists of 14 residues. CDR3 DNA sequence: TGTGCCAGCAGCTCTCCCGACGCGCAAGAGACCCAGTACTTC. This codes for CASSSPDAQETQYF. The complete variable domain, with remaining parts taken from reference TRBV11-2 and TRBJ2-5, reads EAGVAQSPRYKIIEKRQSVAFWCNPISGHATLYWYQQILGQGPKLLIQFQNNGVVDDSQLPKDRFSAERLKGVDSTLKIQPAKLEDSAVYLCASSSPDAQETQYFGPGTRLLVL.

The chain uses TRBV15 and TRBJ2-1, with TRBD2 matching 10 bases. This CDR3 has 13 residues. CDR1 and CDR2 from the germline V gene are LNHNV and YYDKDF (reference sequence). With 0 bases clipped from V and 15 bases from J, the junction kept 5 bases outside the gene matches. CDR3 amino acids: CATSRDLAGDRFF. CDR3 nucleotide sequence: TGTGCCACCAGCAGAGATCTAGCGGGAGACCGGTTCTTC.

This clonotype was counted at least ten times. The chain recombines TRBV12-3 or TRBV12-4 with TRBJ2-7, with 12 bases that match TRBD2. CDR3 length equals 14 residues. Trimming at V came to 6 bases and at J to 2 bases, leaving 2 bases not matched to a gene. The CDR3 sequence is CASRGLAGTYEQYF. CDR3 sequence (DNA): TGTGCCAGCAGGGGACTAGCGGGTACCTACGAGCAGTACTTC.

This clonotype has at least ten counts. The gene calls are TRBV21-1 and TRBJ2-1. TRBV21-1 is shown as a pseudogene. The CDR3 is 11 amino acids. DNA for the CDR3: TGTGCCAGCAGCACCAGGAATGAGCAGTTCTTC. This translates into CASSTRNEQFF.